The 14 T cell receptor beta chains below all came from one sample that was sequenced in a study of chemoradiotherapy in HPV16-positive cancers (dated by TCRdb to between 2020 and 2023). Library construction relied on the immunoSEQ multiplex PCR assay. TCRdb provides this immuneACCESS table in a form limited to in-frame rearrangements. Some clones are lacking; in checked studies, under half of them reflect an unresolved V gene, and why the rest are absent is not known. This sample has approximately 12,000 clones in its table, and over 75% of those were observed once. The ten largest clonotypes hold approximately 5.7% of the sample. This specimen was blood, taken from a patient who underwent chemoradiotherapy. Source of these receptors: a human donor with HPV-associated anogenital cancer.

The chain employs TRBV7-2 and TRBJ2-3, with D perhaps given as TRBD1 or TRBD2 (6 bases each). Trimming removed 3 bases at V and 1 base at J, with 11 bases between. The length of the CDR3 is 15 residues. Germline assignment: CDR1 SGHTA and CDR2 FQGNSA. CDR3 coding DNA: TGTGCCAGCAGCTTTTGGGGGGCGGGCACAGATACGCAGTATTTT. It encodes CASSFWGAGTDTQYF.

The chain employs TRBV9 and TRBJ2-1; 8 bases agree with TRBD1. Germline values: CDR1 SGDLS, CDR2 YYNGEE. The CDR3 is made up of 15 amino acids. With 4 bases clipped from V and 9 bases from J, the junction kept 12 bases outside the gene matches. CDR3 DNA sequence: TGTGCCAGCAGCATACGGACAGGGTTCGCGGCTGAGCAGTTCTTC. Its protein product is CASSIRTGFAAEQFF.

This clone was counted a few times. The chain has TRBV29-1 and TRBJ2-1; the D gene is possibly TRBD1 (6 bases). Germline lookup yields CDR1 SQVTM and CDR2 ANQGSEA. V was cut by 7 bases and J by 3 bases, with 16 bases left in between. The CDR3 is made up of 14 amino acids. For the CDR3, the DNA is TGCAGCGCTAAGAACAGGGCCGTCTACAATGAGCAGTTCTTC. Translating gives CSAKNRAVYNEQFF.

The rearrangement links TRBV6-1 to TRBJ2-7, with 7 bases aligning to TRBD1. CDR1 and CDR2 from the germline V gene are MNHNS and SASEGT. V lost 8 bases and J lost 3; bases outside the gene matches: 4. CDR3 length: 12 residues. CDR3 bases: TGTGCCAGCGGGACAGACCTCTACGAGCAGTACGTC. Amino acid sequence: CASGTDLYEQYV.

CDR3 nucleotides: TGTGCCAGCAGCTTGGGGACGTTGAACACTGAAGCTTTCTTT. Its protein product is CASSLGTLNTEAFF. The chain recombines TRBV5-4 with TRBJ1-1; no clear D. V was cut by 0 bases and J by 0 bases, with 6 bases left in between. Per germline, CDR1 SGHNT and CDR2 YYREEE (reference sequence). This CDR3 region has 14 residues.

The V gene is TRBV5-5, the J gene TRBJ2-5; 14 bases fit TRBD2. CDR1 is SGHKS and CDR2 is YYEKEE in the germline V gene (reference sequence). This CDR3 region has 16 residues. With V trimmed by 5 bases and J by 9 bases, 12 bases remained unmatched. The CDR3 nucleotides are TGTGCCAGCAGGCCAGGACTAGCGGGGGGAGAGTCGGCCCAGTACTTC. It codes for CASRPGLAGGESAQYF.

The J gene is TRBJ2-3, the V gene TRBV7-7; the D gene is possibly TRBD2 (5 bases). CDR1 and CDR2 (germline): SSHAT, FNYEAQ (reference sequence). The CDR3 has 14 amino acids. V shed 1 base and J shed 6 bases, with 11 bases lying between them. The CDR3 DNA is TGTGCCAGCAGCTTAGGGACGGGGTTGGATACGCAGTATTTT. This encodes CASSLGTGLDTQYF.

V usage is TRBV19 and J usage is TRBJ2-2; 8 bases map to TRBD2. The CDR3 length is 15 residues. V was pared by 6 bases and J by 7 bases, with 10 bases of the junction left unmatched. Germline V gives CDR1 LNHDA, CDR2 SQIVND (reference sequence). CDR3 residues: CASSRRGGDNGELFF. The CDR3 coding sequence is TGTGCCAGTAGCAGACGGGGGGGCGATAACGGGGAGCTGTTTTTT.

This clone was detected only a few times. The chain has TRBV4-2 and TRBJ1-2; TRBD1 matches 7 bases. The CDR3 has 14 amino acids. The trim removed 1 base at V and 9 bases at J, leaving 8 bases unmatched. The germline gives CDR1 LGHNA, CDR2 YNFKEQ. The CDR3 here is CASSQAGQGVSYTF. The CDR3, as DNA: TGTGCCAGCAGCCAAGCCGGCCAGGGGGTAAGCTACACCTTC.

The J gene is TRBJ1-5, the V gene TRBV6-1, with D possibly TRBD1 on 6 matching bases. CDR1 and CDR2 from the germline V gene are MNHNS and SASEGT. The germline V and J ends were trimmed by 9 bases and 4 bases, with 13 bases remaining between them. This CDR3 has 13 residues. The CDR3 DNA reads as TGTGCCAGTCACACCACAGGGAATCAGCCCCAGCATTTT. Protein sequence: CASHTTGNQPQHF.

V gene TRBV2 combines with J gene TRBJ1-2; tentative D call: TRBD1 (6 bases). The CDR3 has 13 residues. Germline CDR1 is SNHLY and CDR2 is FYNNEI. Trimming removed 4 bases at V and 7 bases at J, with 13 bases between. CDR3 protein: CASSGRDTFGYTF. The CDR3 nucleotides are TGTGCCAGCAGTGGCAGGGACACTTTTGGCTACACCTTC.

The chain couples TRBV2 to TRBJ2-5; TRBD2 aligns across 9 bases. The CDR3 extends over 14 amino acids. V lost 5 bases to trimming and J lost 3 bases; unmatched junction nucleotides: 4. Per the germline V gene, CDR1 is SNHLY and CDR2 is FYNNEI. The CDR3 nucleotides are TGTGCCAGCAGTCGGCTAGCGGGAAAAGAGACCCAGTACTTC. This codes for CASSRLAGKETQYF. The whole variable domain, remainder taken from reference TRBV2 and TRBJ2-5, is EPEVTQTPSHQVTQMGQEVILRCVPISNHLYFYWYRQILGQKVEFLVSFYNNEISEKSEIFDDQFSVERPDGSNFTLKIRSTKLEDSAMYFCASSRLAGKETQYFGPGTRLLVL.

The V and J genes are TRBV19 and TRBJ1-4, with D maybe TRBD1 (5 bases). V dropped 4 bases and J dropped 8 bases, with 17 bases sitting between them. Germline-derived CDR1 and CDR2 are LNHDA and SQIVND (reference sequence). CDR3 length: 15 residues. CDR3 region: CASSTYRTQGEKLFF. The CDR3 DNA reads as TGTGCCAGTAGTACCTACAGGACGCAGGGAGAAAAACTGTTTTTT.

The chain carries TRBV30 and TRBJ1-2, with D possibly matching TRBD1 (5 bases). Germline lookup yields CDR1 GTSNPN and CDR2 SVGIG (reference sequence). The V end was cut by 1 base, the J end by 4 bases, with 16 bases between. The CDR3 is 15 residues long. CDR3 nucleotides: TGTGCCTGGAGTGGGGAAGGGACCGAGGGCTATGGCTACACCTTC. Translated: CAWSGEGTEGYGYTF. Complete variable domain (other parts from reference TRBV30 and TRBJ1-2): SQTIHQWPATLVQPVGSPLSLECTVEGTSNPNLYWYRQAAGRGLQLLFYSVGIGQISSEVPQNLSASRPQDRQFILSSKKLLLSDSGFYLCAWSGEGTEGYGYTFGSGTRLTVV.